These 25 T cell receptor beta chains originate from one sample sequenced in a study of blood T cell repertoires in COVID-19. Produced via immunoSEQ multiplex PCR; TCRdb's table is partial and in-frame only. The sample has 300,000 or so clones, 80% to 95% seen once; the top ten hold 1.1%. Sample: PBMCs or T cells enriched from blood (not recorded which). Receptors were obtained from a woman in her 30s who had recovered from COVID-19.

J is TRBJ2-7 and V is TRBV5-1; TRBD1 agrees at 8 bases. The germline V gene has CDR1 SGHRS and CDR2 YFSETQ. The ends lost 1 base at V and 7 bases at J; junction bases unmatched: 10. The CDR3 totals 15 residues. CDR3 sequence reads: CASSLPTGTGLEQYF. The CDR3 nucleotides are TGCGCCAGCAGCTTGCCCACCGGGACAGGTTTGGAGCAGTACTTC.

The chain carries TRBV6-2 or TRBV6-3 and TRBJ1-1; 10 bases line up with TRBD1. The CDR3 extends over 16 amino acids. Germline loops: CDR1 MNHEY, CDR2 SVGEGT. Trimming removed 6 bases from V and 1 base from J; junction bases left unmatched: 8. The CDR3 region has the DNA TGTGCCAGCAGCCTGCCGGGACAGGGGTGGAACACTGAAGCTTTCTTT. Translated, it gives CASSLPGQGWNTEAFF.

This chain connects TRBV6-5 to TRBJ2-2, with TRBD2 matching 9 bases. The CDR3 consists of 16 residues. CDR1 is MNHEY, CDR2 SVGAGI, per germline. The V gene end was trimmed by 3 bases and the J gene end by 8 bases; junction bases not matched to a gene: 10. Written as DNA, the CDR3 is TGTGCCAGCAGTTATCATATGGCTAGCGGGACTGGGGAGCTGTTTTTT. This codes for CASSYHMASGTGELFF.

The J gene is TRBJ2-3, the V gene TRBV28; 10 positions agree with TRBD2. This CDR3 spans 17 amino acids. J lost 2 bases, V lost 2 bases, and 7 bases had no gene match. The V gene's germline CDR1 is MDHEN and CDR2 SYDVKM. In nucleotides, the CDR3 is TGTGCCAGCAGTTTAGGCCTAGCGGGGGTTTTCACAGATACGCAGTATTTT. This codes for CASSLGLAGVFTDTQYF.

V usage is TRBV19 and J usage is TRBJ2-7; a weak D match, TRBD2 (7 bases). The CDR3 sequence is 17 residues long. Trimming removed 9 bases from V and 1 base from J, with 25 bases in between. Germline assignment: CDR1 LNHDA and CDR2 SQIVND (reference sequence). Written as DNA, the CDR3 is TGTGCCAGCAGCTCTCGGGGGGCGGGAGCTACATCCTACGAGCAGTACTTC. It translates to CASSSRGAGATSYEQYF. Filled out from reference TRBV19 and TRBJ2-7, the complete variable domain reads DGGITQSPKYLFRKEGQNVTLSCEQNLNHDAMYWYRQDPGQGLRLIYYSQIVNDFQKGDIAEGYSVSREKKESFPLTVTSAQKNPTAFYLCASSSRGAGATSYEQYFGPGTRLTVT.

This clone was recorded only once. The chain uses TRBV28 and TRBJ1-2; 10 bases align to TRBD1. This CDR3 region has 14 residues. The germline V gene encodes CDR1 MDHEN and CDR2 SYDVKM. The junction had 11 bases not matched to a gene; V was cut back by 11 bases and J by 5 bases. CDR3 in amino acids: CAGGEGQGNYGYTF. CDR3 DNA: TGTGCCGGGGGGGAGGGACAGGGGAATTATGGCTACACCTTC.

The V call is TRBV24-1, the J call TRBJ2-1, with 7 positions matching TRBD1. V shed 9 bases and J 0 bases; nucleotides not matched to a gene: 4. Germline CDR1 reads KGHDR; CDR2 reads SFDVKD. The CDR3 contains 14 residues. The CDR3 DNA follows: TGTGCCACCGAGGGACAGAGCTCCTACAATGAGCAGTTCTTC. Its translation: CATEGQSSYNEQFF.

The chain has TRBV2 and TRBJ2-2, with TRBD1 matching over 7 bases. Trimming cost V 11 bases and J 5 bases; bases outside gene matches: 17. This CDR3 has 16 residues. Germline V gene lookup returns CDR1 SNHLY and CDR2 FYNNEI. CDR3 sequence: CALRRTGPQGTGELFF. The CDR3 region has the DNA TGTGCCCTCCGCCGGACAGGACCACAGGGGACCGGGGAGCTGTTTTTT.

This clone was seen only a few times. V usage is TRBV19 and J usage is TRBJ1-5; D uncertain. Trimming stripped 10 bases from V and 0 bases from J, with 16 bases between. The CDR3 loop spans 15 amino acids. Germline CDR1 and CDR2: LNHDA and SQIVND (reference sequence). The DNA of the CDR3 is TGTGCCACATCTCCCTTAACGAGTAGCAATCAGCCCCAGCATTTT. Translated, it gives CATSPLTSSNQPQHF.

The chain joins TRBV19 to TRBJ2-7; TRBD1 aligns across 7 bases. The germline V gene encodes CDR1 LNHDA and CDR2 SQIVND (reference sequence). J lost 3 bases, V lost 5 bases, and 10 bases had no gene match. The CDR3 has 15 amino acids. The CDR3 protein is CASSSDRVSGYEQYF. In nucleotides, the CDR3 is TGTGCCAGTAGTTCCGACAGGGTATCTGGCTACGAGCAGTACTTC.

For this clone: The sample has other DNA sequences that encode this CDR3 too. The chain carries TRBV28 and TRBJ1-5, with 7 bases aligning to TRBD1. The CDR3 contains 15 residues. The V and J ends lost 1 base and 2 bases, in that order; junction bases with no gene match: 2. Germline V gene sequence: CDR1 MDHEN, CDR2 SYDVKM. CDR3 protein: CASSLSGTGNQPQHF. The CDR3 DNA reads as TGTGCCAGCAGTTTATCCGGGACAGGCAATCAGCCCCAGCATTTT.

V gene TRBV25-1 combines with J gene TRBJ1-5; D is perhaps TRBD1 (6 bases). Germline V gives CDR1 MGHDK, CDR2 SYGVNS. The CDR3 is 16 amino acids. Trimming cost V 9 bases and J 3 bases, with 21 bases left between them. The CDR3 nucleotides read TGTGCCAGGACAGGACCCTGGGAAGGTAACAATCAGCCCCAGCATTTT. This sequence encodes CARTGPWEGNNQPQHF.

V usage is TRBV3-1 (or the pseudogene TRBV3-2) and J usage is TRBJ2-3; D unresolved. Germline-derived CDR1 and CDR2 are LGHDT and YNNKEL (reference sequence). This CDR3 has 16 amino acids. V was shortened by 1 base and J by 2 bases, with 13 bases between the two germline ends. CDR3 residues: CASSQAEAYTTDTQYF. CDR3 nucleotide sequence: TGTGCCAGCAGCCAAGCCGAGGCTTACACCACAGATACGCAGTATTTT.

The chain employs TRBV27 and TRBJ1-2, with D tentatively TRBD1 (6 bases). This CDR3 comprises 15 residues. The germline V gene has CDR1 MNHEY and CDR2 SMNVEV (reference sequence). Trimming cost V 5 bases and J 0 bases, with 13 bases left between them. CDR3 coding DNA: TGTGCCAGCAGTATACAGGGCCGGCCTAACTATGGCTACACCTTC. As protein: CASSIQGRPNYGYTF.

The gene calls are TRBV10-1 and TRBJ1-2; 10 bases are a match to TRBD1. CDR3 length: 14 amino acids. Germline loops: CDR1 WNHNN, CDR2 SYGVQD (reference sequence). V dropped 2 bases and J dropped 7; count of bases not matched to a gene: 4. The CDR3 is CASSERDRGSGYTF. The CDR3, as DNA: TGCGCCAGCAGTGAGCGGGACAGGGGCTCTGGCTACACCTTC.

The chain carries TRBV12-3 or TRBV12-4 and TRBJ2-5; 7 bases align to TRBD2. This CDR3 is 13 amino acids long. V lost 5 bases and J lost 2; bases outside the gene matches: 2. CDR3: CASSPGGQETQYF. In DNA form, the CDR3 reads TGTGCCAGCAGTCCCGGGGGGCAAGAGACCCAGTACTTC.

The J gene is TRBJ2-3, the V gene TRBV12-1; no DNA check was done on the table's D call, TRBD1. TRBV12-1 is listed as a pseudogene. The CDR3 contains 15 residues. This chain's CDR3 is CASSSGTPITDTQYF. The CDR3 DNA reads TGTGCCAGCAGCTCGGGGACACCTATCACAGATACGCAGTATTTT.

This clone was found a few times. This chain connects TRBV19 to TRBJ2-7; 8 nucleotides agree with TRBD1. The germline gives CDR1 LNHDA, CDR2 SQIVND (reference sequence). The length of the CDR3 is 14 residues. V lost 3 bases, J lost 5 bases, and 6 bases stayed unmatched. The CDR3 protein is CASSIRGPPDEQYF. The CDR3 DNA follows: TGTGCCAGTAGTATCAGGGGGCCACCTGACGAGCAGTACTTC.

In DNA form, the CDR3 reads TGTGCCAGCAGCCCCCATCGAGATGATGAGCAGTTCTTC. This gives the protein CASSPHRDDEQFF. The chain couples TRBV7-3 to TRBJ2-1; D gene ambiguous. The germline V gene encodes CDR1 SGHTA and CDR2 FQGTGA. The CDR3 runs 13 residues. The V and J ends lost 5 bases and 8 bases respectively, with 13 bases between them.

CDR3 coding DNA: TGTGCCAGCAGCCAGGGACACTTGAACACTGAAGCTTTCTTT. The encoded protein is CASSQGHLNTEAFF. The chain is built from TRBV3-1 (or the pseudogene TRBV3-2) and TRBJ1-1; D is perhaps TRBD1 (6 bases). Trimming took 3 bases from V and 0 from J, leaving 8 bases between them. The germline CDR1 and CDR2 sequences are LGHDT and YNNKEL (reference sequence). This CDR3 is 14 amino acids long.

J is TRBJ2-4 and V is TRBV19; a possible D gene is TRBD1 (5 bases). Germline V CDR1 and CDR2: LNHDA, SQIVND (reference sequence). V was shortened by 6 bases and J by 4 bases, with 13 bases between the two germline ends. There are 14 residues in the CDR3. The CDR3 coding sequence is TGTGCCAGTAGGCTCAGGGAAAATAAAAACATTCAGTACTTC. It codes for CASRLRENKNIQYF.

This chain connects TRBV19 to TRBJ2-1; 13 positions agree with TRBD2. Germline lookup yields CDR1 LNHDA and CDR2 SQIVND (reference sequence). V was clipped by 6 bases and J by 8 bases; unmatched bases: 10. The CDR3 is made up of 16 amino acids. The CDR3 DNA reads TGTGCCAGTAGCCCTCCTGGGACTAGCGGGACCTATGAGCAGTTCTTC. It is translated as CASSPPGTSGTYEQFF.

This chain uses TRBV27 with TRBJ2-2, with D hard to call. This CDR3 is built from 14 residues. Trimming stripped 2 bases from V and 0 bases from J, with 4 bases between. Germline V lookup: CDR1 MNHEY, CDR2 SMNVEV (reference sequence). CDR3 protein: CASSLSSNTGELFF. In DNA, the CDR3 is TGTGCCAGCAGTTTAAGCTCGAACACCGGGGAGCTGTTTTTT.

This clone was seen just once. This rearrangement joins TRBV6-5 to TRBJ2-5; TRBD2 matches at 9 bases. Germline CDR1 reads MNHEY; CDR2 reads SVGAGI. V lost 0 bases and J lost 5; bases outside the gene matches: 1. The CDR3 is 14 residues long. The CDR3 sequence is CASSYSLAGETQYF. CDR3 nucleotide sequence: TGTGCCAGCAGTTACTCGCTAGCGGGGGAGACCCAGTACTTC.

V usage is TRBV5-6 and J usage is TRBJ2-7, with D possibly TRBD2 on 6 matching bases. This CDR3 spans 14 amino acids. CDR1 is SGHDT, CDR2 YYEEEE, per germline. V gave up 1 base and J gave up 6 bases, with 14 bases separating them. Here the CDR3 reads CASSLFGTGGEQYF. The CDR3 nucleotides are TGTGCCAGCAGCTTGTTCGGGACTGGGGGCGAGCAGTACTTC.